This T cell receptor (beta chain) was documented in a study of blood T cell repertoires in COVID-19. Study-level information: Samples of COVID-19 (acute and convalescent) were obtained from the United States, Italy and Spain. Sample material is recorded as cDNA or gDNA derived from T cells, B-cell-depleted T cells, or PBMCs.

The Seattle site enrolled patients during active infection and followed them longitudinally. Germline CDR1 MNHEY, CDR2 SVGEGT. Trimming stripped 4 bases from V and 9 bases from J, with 7 bases between. The CDR3 runs to 12 residues. Original data processing: The assay estimated nucleated cells by amplifying reference gene primers. This table comes from immunoSEQ multiplex PCR, and its TCRdb copy is limited to in-frame clones, with some not included. V, J and clone size are taken as reported in that table, and D and trimming were inferred from the DNA itself. The data hold roughly 88,000 clones, with around 88% observed a single time.

The chain uses TRBV6-2 or TRBV6-3 and TRBJ1-6; perhaps TRBD1 as D (5 bases). The sequence was collected from a woman between 55 and 75 years old with COVID-19, enrolled during active disease. Sequenced material: peripheral blood. The CDR3 DNA follows: TGTGCCAGCAGTTCGACAGTTTCACCCCTCCACTTT. It specifies CASSSTVSPLHF.